A selection of T cell receptor beta chains follows, all from one sample in a study of blood T cell repertoires in COVID-19. TCRdb's copy holds only in-frame clones and misses some; the assay was immunoSEQ multiplex PCR. The repertoire includes about 160,000 clones, 85% to 90% of them detected once, and around an eighth sits in the top ten. Sequenced material: peripheral blood. These receptors were collected from a man between 18 and 29 years old with COVID-19, enrolled during active disease. Both conserved end residues are part of each CDR3. The D gene is left open where the match is weak. A clone size is listed for some rows: how often the clone was seen (once, few, many), or a class if it is expanded.

D gene,J gene,V gene,clone size,CDR3 protein,CDR3 DNA
TRBD1,TRBJ1-3,TRBV4-2,-,CASSQDRRDRDWGNTIYF,TGTGCCAGCAGCCAAGATAGGCGGGACAGGGATTGGGGAAACACCATATATTTT
-,TRBJ2-2,TRBV4-1,once,CASSHSRGTGELFF,TGCGCCAGCAGCCACTCAAGGGGCACCGGGGAGCTGTTTTTT
-,TRBJ2-7,TRBV19,-,CASSIAVNYEQYF,TGTGCCAGTAGTATAGCGGTCAACTACGAGCAGTACTTC
-,TRBJ2-7,TRBV4-1,-,CASSQGTTGSEQYF,TGCGCCAGCAGCCAGGGAACTACAGGGTCCGAGCAGTACTTC
-,TRBJ2-2,TRBV5-1,-,CASSLEGTGELFF,TGCGCCAGCAGCTTAGAGGGTACCGGGGAGCTGTTTTTT
TRBD1,TRBJ2-7,TRBV2,once,CASSYGTGDYEQYF,TGTGCCAGCAGTTACGGGACAGGGGACTACGAGCAGTACTTC
TRBD1,TRBJ2-7,TRBV7-9,-,CASSLSMGQGGYAYEQYF,TGTGCCAGCAGCTTAAGCATGGGACAGGGTGGCTATGCCTACGAGCAGTACTTC
-,TRBJ2-1,TRBV5-1,-,CASSLRSSYNEQFF,TGCGCCAGCAGCCTGAGGAGCTCCTACAATGAGCAGTTCTTC
-,TRBJ2-2,TRBV11-3,-,CASSSQNTGELFF,TGTGCCAGCAGCTCACAGAACACCGGGGAGCTGTTTTTT
TRBD2,TRBJ2-1,TRBV27,-,CASSLLAGGWSSYNEQFF,TGTGCCAGCAGTTTGCTAGCGGGAGGATGGAGCTCCTACAATGAGCAGTTCTTC
TRBD2,TRBJ2-1,TRBV4-1,-,CASSQESLAGAGNEQFF,TGCGCCAGCAGCCAAGAAAGCCTAGCGGGAGCTGGGAATGAGCAGTTCTTC
-,TRBJ1-3,TRBV13,-,CASSLGHSGNTIYF,TGTGCCAGCAGCTTAGGTCACTCTGGAAACACCATATATTTT
-,TRBJ2-1,TRBV6-2/TRBV6-3,-,CASSYRGRNEQFF,TGTGCCAGCAGTTACAGGGGTAGGAATGAGCAGTTCTTC
TRBD1,TRBJ1-3,TRBV6-6,-,CASSLVQGWNTIYF,TGTGCCAGCAGCCTGGTACAGGGGTGGAACACCATATATTTT
TRBD1,TRBJ1-1,TRBV19,-,CASSIFGTGRNTEAFF,TGTGCCAGTAGTATTTTCGGGACAGGTAGGAACACTGAAGCTTTCTTT